The present TCR beta chain was sequenced within a study of blood T cell repertoires in COVID-19 (dated by TCRdb to 2018 to 2021). Turning to the overall study: Samples covering the acute and convalescent phases of COVID-19 were provided by collaborators in the United States, Italy and Spain. The material from the prospective study consisted of cDNA or gDNA derived from T cells, B-cell-depleted T cells, or PBMCs. Subjects who had been exposed to COVID-19, were actively infected with it, or had recovered from it provided the deeply sampled blood TCRbeta repertoires that made up the dataset. The repertoires were released in a freely available public database meant as a resource for research on the immune response to SARS-CoV-2. The samples were drawn from the first 160 participants of the ongoing ImmuneRACE study and from more than 1,000 subjects provided by 6 global collaborators. Sample metadata almost always included a de-identified subject ID, COVID-19 status, age in years and sex. Where available, HLA class I and class II types were obtained from metadata supplied by the sample provider rather than from assay-based typing.

The immunoSEQ Assay, a bias-controlled multiplex PCR, was used to amplify TCRbeta CDR3 regions from genomic DNA. Processing in the source paper ran as follows. The number of nucleated cells in each sample was estimated from the amplification of reference gene primers within the assay. Sequence reads were collapsed and filtered to measure the absolute abundance of every unique TCRbeta CDR3 rearrangement. Productive Simpson clonality was computed per sample as the square root of Simpson's diversity index over productive rearrangements. This is the immuneACCESS table as TCRdb keeps it, with only in-frame sequences that have V and J called. A part of the clones is gone; compared with another copy, unresolved V genes explain less than half, and the rest is unexplained. V and J calls and clone size follow that table, whereas D and trimming were derived from the DNA. Within this sample are roughly 230,000 clones, with 82% of them counted one time only. Under 3.5% of the sample belongs to the ten largest clones.

Participants in the prospective study were enrolled through a virtual design, were aged 18 to 89 years, and lived in fewer than 30 United States geographic areas. Cohort assignment in the prospective study relied on participant-reported clinical history from a screening survey and a study questionnaire. For ImmuneRACE Cohort 3, a participant was defined as recovered based on two consecutive negative NP/OP PCR tests, clearance by a healthcare professional, or resolution of symptoms. Each participant in the prospective study had whole blood, serum and a nasopharyngeal or oropharyngeal swab collected by mobile phlebotomists. Over an approximately 2-month period, participants in the prospective study had the option of providing additional blood draws and questionnaires. Blood samples from the prospective study were shipped frozen or at room temperature prior to DNA extraction. Reading from cysteine to phenylalanine, the CDR3 counts 15 amino acids. CDR3 DNA only is kept here, 45 bases in frame from base 1. Germline trimming amounts to 3 bases on V and 1 base on J, with 5 as the count of junction bases outside the gene matches. Via the germline V gene (reference sequence), CDR1 is MNHEY and CDR2 SMNVEV.

The investigation overall reported the following: The amount of clinical and demographic metadata varied by source and participant and was provided uncurated.

Note on this clone: Its antigen remains unidentified. No much larger clone is present one base from it, and per-base qualities are unavailable.

The sample taken for sequencing was PBMCs or T cells enriched from blood (not recorded which). The sequence is built from TRBV27 and TRBJ1-1; the junction holds 7 bases that match TRBD1. The TCR originated in a woman aged 55-69 years who had recovered from COVID-19. DNA sequence: TGTGCCAGCAGTTTCTACGCAGGGGGGAACACTGAAGCTTTCTTT. Translated, it gives CASSFYAGGNTEAFF.